Described below is a single T cell receptor (beta chain) sequence and its context. As yet, its antigen is unknown. Repertoires were generated with immunoSEQ multiplex PCR, while TCRdb's copy carries only in-frame clones and drops some. Of 85,000 to 130,000 clones listed, approximately 90% were seen once; the top ten hold 0.55% to 0.95%. This CDR3 comprises 16 residues. The data derive from a study of siplizumab effects on memory and regulatory T cells. Study outcomes and limitations: Alloreactive sequences whose origin lay in unstimulated CD4+ memory cells were significantly reduced by siplizumab. Naive T cell populations appeared to exhibit greater diversity than memory cells and appeared to be major alloresponse contributors. Proliferating clones, CD4+ or CD8+, lacked an assignable naive or memory phenotype in roughly 75-97% of cases.

The J gene is TRBJ1-1, the V gene TRBV1; the table's D call of TRBD1 was not tested on the DNA. TRBV1 constitutes a pseudogene. The sample was Tregs sorted from blood. The clonotype originates from a human donor in good health. CDR3 sequence: CTSSPTWTGGKTEAFF. CDR3 bases: TGCACCAGCAGCCCCACCTGGACAGGGGGAAAAACTGAAGCTTTCTTT.